Listed below are T cell receptor beta chains from one sample, sequenced in a study of cytomegalovirus exposure and HLA in healthy donors. Sequencing used immunoSEQ multiplex PCR; TCRdb keeps in-frame clones, though not all of them. This table holds 150,000 or so clones, around 80% found once. The sequenced sample consisted of PBMCs. These receptors all stem from a female donor in good health and CMV-seronegative. Each CDR3 is given with its conserved first and last residue. Each record gives: clone size, D gene, V gene, J gene, CDR3 DNA, CDR3 protein. A D gene is named only where the DNA matches it firmly. Some rows have no size entry. The others give once, few or many, or a class for an expanded clone.

>few|-|TRBV18|TRBJ1-5
TGTGCCAGCTCAACTGTCGCAGGGTATCAGCCCCAGCATTTT
CASSTVAGYQPQHF
>few|-|TRBV18|TRBJ2-1
TGTGCCAGCTCACCTGGATGGGGCCTGGATGAGCAGTTCTTC
CASSPGWGLDEQFF
>-|TRBD2|TRBV6-1|TRBJ2-2
TGTGCCAGCAGTGCGATAGGGACTAGCGGGAGGAACACCGGGGAGCTGTTTTTT
CASSAIGTSGRNTGELFF
>-|-|TRBV11-2|TRBJ2-1
TGTGCCAGCAGCTTAGAGAGGGTGATTTCTGCGCAGTTCTTC
CASSLERVISAQFF
>few|TRBD1|TRBV7-9|TRBJ2-1
TGTGCCAGCAGCTTAGGGGGCGCAGGGGGCAATGAGCAGTTCTTC
CASSLGGAGGNEQFF
>once|-|TRBV5-4|TRBJ2-3
TGTGCCAGCAGCTTGCCGTTCCAGGGATCTAGCACAGATACGCAGTATTTT
CASSLPFQGSSTDTQYF
>-|-|TRBV7-6|TRBJ2-7
TGTGCCAGCAGCTTATCTGACCAGGGAATCGAGCAGTACTTC
CASSLSDQGIEQYF
>-|TRBD1|TRBV6-5|TRBJ2-7
TGTGCCAGCAGCCCAGGACAGGGAGAGGACTACGAGCAGTACTTC
CASSPGQGEDYEQYF
>few|-|TRBV5-1|TRBJ2-7
TGCGCCAGCAGCTTCCGGACTGGGAGCTCCTACGAGCAGTACTTC
CASSFRTGSSYEQYF
>once|-|TRBV6-5|TRBJ1-1
TGTGCCAGCGGGCGAATGGGTACTGAAGCTTTCTTT
CASGRMGTEAFF
>-|TRBD2|TRBV11-2|TRBJ2-2
TGTGCCAGCAGCCCAGACATAGCGGGGGGGACCTTCGGGGAGCTGTTTTTT
CASSPDIAGGTFGELFF
>-|TRBD1|TRBV14|TRBJ1-2
TGTGCCAGCAGCCAAGGGGACAGGCCCTATGGCTACACCTTC
CASSQGDRPYGYTF
>-|-|TRBV28|TRBJ2-3
TGTGCCAGCACGCCGGGGGGAGAGGGGGTCATGGATACGCAGTATTTT
CASTPGGEGVMDTQYF
>-|-|TRBV19|TRBJ1-1
TGTGCCAGTAGTAATACAGGGAGTCTCTTAGTGGGCACTGAAGCTTTCTTT
CASSNTGSLLVGTEAFF
>-|-|TRBV21-1|TRBJ2-3
TGTGCCAGCAGGTCGAGAGCCGGGAGGGCCGGGGGGGATAAGCATGTTACGCAGTATTTT
CASRSRAGRAGGDKHVTQYF
>-|-|TRBV6-1|TRBJ1-5
TGTGCCAGCAGTGAGGGGGCAGGGTACAACAATCAGCCCCAGCATTTT
CASSEGAGYNNQPQHF
>-|TRBD2|TRBV6-5|TRBJ2-2
TGTGCCAGCAGTTACCTAGCGGGGGGGCCGGGCGGGGAGCTGTTTTTT
CASSYLAGGPGGELFF
>-|TRBD1|TRBV6-5|TRBJ1-1
TGTGCCAGCAGTTACGAAGGGACAGGGCTCACCGAAGCTTTCTTT
CASSYEGTGLTEAFF
>few|TRBD1|TRBV27|TRBJ2-7
TGTGCCAGCAGTTCCCCGGGACAGGGGGCCTACGAGCAGTACTTC
CASSSPGQGAYEQYF
>-|TRBD2|TRBV27|TRBJ2-7
TGTGCCAGCAGTTTATGGCCTAGCGGGGGAACCTACGAGCAGTACTTC
CASSLWPSGGTYEQYF
>-|TRBD2|TRBV4-3|TRBJ2-3
TGCGCCAGCAGCCAAGACGTAGGTGCGGGGGGCAACACAGATACGCAGTATTTT
CASSQDVGAGGNTDTQYF
>-|TRBD2|TRBV7-2|TRBJ2-1
TGTGCCAGCAGCACCTTACTAGCGGGAGTGTGGAATGAGCAGTTCTTC
CASSTLLAGVWNEQFF
>-|-|TRBV4-1|TRBJ2-1
TGCGCCAGCAGCCCGCTTCGGCCTAGCGTATTATATGAGCAGTTCTTC
CASSPLRPSVLYEQFF
>-|TRBD2|TRBV29-1|TRBJ2-1
TGCAGCGTTGAATTACGCCTAGCGGGAAGGTATGAGCAGTTCTTC
CSVELRLAGRYEQFF
>-|-|TRBV4-1|TRBJ1-5
TGCGCCAGCAGACGAATGCTGGAGGGTAACAATCAGCCCCAGCATTTT
CASRRMLEGNNQPQHF
>few|-|TRBV9|TRBJ2-2
TGTGCCAGCAGCCCCTATGGGACATACACCGGGGAGCTGTTTTTT
CASSPYGTYTGELFF
>once|TRBD1|TRBV4-2|TRBJ2-5
TGTGCCAGCGGACTGGGACAGGGTTTTAGGGAGACCCAGTACTTC
CASGLGQGFRETQYF
>-|TRBD2|TRBV5-1|TRBJ2-3
TGCGCCAGCAGCCCTCGGGGGGGCGGCACAGATACGCAGTATTTT
CASSPRGGGTDTQYF
>-|-|TRBV19|TRBJ1-5
TGTGCCAGTAGTGTACAGACGCAGCCCCAGCATTTT
CASSVQTQPQHF
>-|-|TRBV28|TRBJ2-5
TGTGCCAGCAGCCAGTCCCAAGAGACCCAGTACTTC
CASSQSQETQYF
>few|TRBD1|TRBV2|TRBJ2-7
TGTGCCAGCCGCTCCAGGGGGCATGTCGAGCAGTACTTC
CASRSRGHVEQYF
>-|-|TRBV25-1|TRBJ2-3
TGTGCCAGCAGTAGGCGGGCTCCCACAGATACGCAGTATTTT
CASSRRAPTDTQYF
>-|-|TRBV6-6|TRBJ2-6
TGTGCCAGCAAACCCTCTGGGGCCAACGGCCTGACTTTC
CASKPSGANGLTF
>once|-|TRBV7-2|TRBJ1-2
TGTGCCAGCAGCTTAGATTGGGCTTCGGGAGGCTACACCTTC
CASSLDWASGGYTF
>few|TRBD1|TRBV19|TRBJ2-3
TGTGCCAGTAGTATAGGCGACAGGGCAGATACGCAGTATTTT
CASSIGDRADTQYF
>-|TRBD2|TRBV18|TRBJ2-5
TGTGCCAGCTCACCACTCGGCGGGAGGGCCGTAGAGACCCAGTACTTC
CASSPLGGRAVETQYF
>-|TRBD2|TRBV11-2|TRBJ2-5
TGTGCCAGCAGGGGGACTAGGAGGACGCAAGAGACCCAGTACTTC
CASRGTRRTQETQYF
>-|-|TRBV5-4|TRBJ2-7
TGTGCCAGCAGCTCTTCCGGGGGCTACGAGCAGTACTTC
CASSSSGGYEQYF
>-|TRBD1|TRBV7-9|TRBJ2-1
TGTGCCAGCAGCTCGACAGGGGGCAATGAGCAGTTCTTC
CASSSTGGNEQFF
>-|-|TRBV5-4|TRBJ2-7
TGTGCCAGCAGCCCAGGGAAGGGCAGGTACGAGCAGTACTTC
CASSPGKGRYEQYF
>few|-|TRBV9|TRBJ2-6
TGTGCCAGCAGCGTAGTGACAGCCTCTGGGGCCAACGTCCTGACTTTC
CASSVVTASGANVLTF
>-|TRBD1|TRBV5-1|TRBJ1-2
TGCGCCAGCAGCTTGGAAGTAGGGGGCACGTCGGGCTACACCTTC
CASSLEVGGTSGYTF
>-|-|TRBV7-2|TRBJ2-1
TGTGCCAGCAGCACCCCCTGGGAGAATGAGCAGTTCTTC
CASSTPWENEQFF
>-|-|TRBV7-3|TRBJ2-1
TGTGCCAGCAGCGTTAGCGGAGCAATGGGTGAGCAGTTCTTC
CASSVSGAMGEQFF
>few|TRBD2|TRBV2|TRBJ2-3
TGTGCCTGCCGGACTAGCGTAAGCACAGATACGCAGTATTTT
CACRTSVSTDTQYF
>-|TRBD2|TRBV7-6|TRBJ2-7
TGTGCCAGCAGCTTAGCGGGCACCGGGACTACCCCACCCTACGAGCAGTACTTC
CASSLAGTGTTPPYEQYF
>few|TRBD1|TRBV2|TRBJ2-6
TGTGCCACTGGACAGGGGGCCCTCATCTCTGGGGCCAACGTCCTGACTTTC
CATGQGALISGANVLTF
>-|TRBD2|TRBV28|TRBJ2-1
TGTGCCAGCAGCAACTCAGTAGCGGGACCTCCCAATGAGCAGTTCTTC
CASSNSVAGPPNEQFF
>-|-|TRBV11-2|TRBJ2-5
TGTGCCAGCAGCTTAGACCCCCATCGGGGGGAGACCCAGTACTTC
CASSLDPHRGETQYF
>-|TRBD2|TRBV5-1|TRBJ2-3
TGCGCCAGCAGCCGGATTAGCGGGGGGCCCCCAGAAGATACGCAGTATTTT
CASSRISGGPPEDTQYF